This paragraph covers one T cell receptor beta chain sequence. Germline values: CDR1 SGHTA, CDR2 FQGNSA. The CDR3 runs 13 residues. V dropped 7 bases and J dropped 0 bases, with 8 bases sitting between them. These data originate in a study of radiation and T cells in renal cell carcinoma. Study in general: Nephrectomy followed 15 Gy stereotactic body radiation by 4 weeks.

Time point described: baseline pretreatment blood. Treatment reported: 15 Gy SBRT to primary tumor, nephrectomy 4 weeks later. TCRdb's copy holds only in-frame clones and misses some; the assay was immunoSEQ multiplex PCR. The sample contains about 140,000 clones, roughly 85% of which appear only once. Sequencing was performed on blood, taken from a patient whose treatment included radiotherapy and nephrectomy. This chain links TRBV7-2 with TRBJ2-3; D gene unclear. The sequence was obtained from a woman between 45 and 65 years old with renal cell carcinoma. As DNA, the CDR3 is TGTGCCAGCACCTCATATAGCACAGATACGCAGTATTTT. Translation gives CASTSYSTDTQYF.